These T cell receptor beta chains were read from a single sample in a study of blood T cell repertoires in COVID-19. The method was immunoSEQ multiplex PCR; TCRdb's version includes in-frame clones alone and lacks a portion of them. The sample includes 150,000 to 200,000 clones, 76% seen only once; the top ten take 17%. The source material was PBMCs or T cells enriched from blood (not recorded which). These TCRs come from a woman between 45 and 60 years old with acute COVID-19. CDR3s include the opening cysteine and the closing phenylalanine or tryptophan. The D gene is left open where the match is weak. Clone size is shown for a subset of rows, as once, few, many or a class of expanded clone.

>.|.|TRBJ1-6|TRBV12-3/TRBV12-4
CASSANPPSPLHF
TGTGCCAGCAGCGCGAACCCACCCTCACCCCTCCACTTT
>TRBD1|few|TRBJ1-2|TRBV19
CASRDRDRGYGYTF
TGTGCCAGTAGAGACCGGGACAGGGGTTATGGCTACACCTTC
>.|.|TRBJ2-2|TRBV3-1/TRBV3-2
CASRYYTGELFF
TGTGCCAGCAGATACTACACCGGGGAGCTGTTTTTT
>TRBD1|.|TRBJ2-5|TRBV7-9
CASTTWGPGGGETQYF
TGTGCCAGCACCACCTGGGGTCCAGGGGGCGGGGAGACCCAGTACTTC
>.|.|TRBJ1-3|TRBV7-9
CASSLERLGGTIYF
TGTGCCAGCAGCTTGGAAAGGCTCGGGGGCACCATATATTTT
>.|.|TRBJ1-2|TRBV15
CATSRDRSGNYGYTF
TGTGCCACCAGCAGAGATCGGAGCGGCAACTATGGCTACACCTTC
>.|.|TRBJ1-2|TRBV2
CASSIYRSAF
TGTGCCAGCAGTATCTACCGGAGTGCCTTC
>.|few|TRBJ2-2|TRBV5-4
CASSLNRELFF
TGTGCCAGCAGCTTAAACAGGGAACTGTTTTTT
>TRBD1|.|TRBJ2-3|TRBV7-3
CASSRYRGSTDTQYF
TGTGCCAGCAGTCGTTACAGGGGTAGCACAGATACGCAGTATTTT
>.|many|TRBJ1-2|TRBV11-1
CASSLGDEYYTF
TGTGCCAGCAGCTTAGGCGATGAATACTACACCTTC
>.|.|TRBJ1-2|TRBV7-2
CASSQRHYGYTF
TGTGCCAGCAGCCAGCGACACTATGGCTACACCTTC
>TRBD1|.|TRBJ1-2|TRBV4-3
CASSQTGNYGYTF
TGCGCCAGCAGCCAGACAGGGAACTATGGCTACACCTTC
>TRBD1|.|TRBJ1-2|TRBV3-1/TRBV3-2
CASSQRQGGYTF
TGTGCCAGCAGCCAACGACAGGGCGGCTACACCTTC
>.|few|TRBJ1-5|TRBV5-8
CASTRDEGGSNQPQHF
TGTGCCAGCACCCGTGATGAGGGTGGGAGCAATCAGCCCCAGCATTTT
>TRBD2|.|TRBJ2-5|TRBV6-2/TRBV6-3
CASSYLAGDRGTQYF
TGTGCCAGCAGTTACCTAGCGGGGGACCGAGGGACCCAGTACTTC
>.|.|TRBJ1-2|TRBV5-6
CASSLWRAGYGYTF
TGTGCCAGCAGCTTGTGGCGTGCAGGATATGGCTACACCTTC
>.|.|TRBJ1-3|TRBV6-6
CASSYPRTVSGNTIYF
TGTGCCAGCAGTTACCCGCGGACAGTCTCTGGAAACACCATATATTTT
>TRBD1|.|TRBJ1-2|TRBV12-3/TRBV12-4
CASSKTGAYGYTF
TGTGCCAGCAGCAAGACAGGGGCCTATGGCTACACCTTC
>TRBD1|.|TRBJ1-2|TRBV6-5
CASRGQGGFYGYTF
TGTGCCAGCAGGGGACAGGGGGGATTCTATGGCTACACCTTC
>.|.|TRBJ2-3|TRBV5-6
CASSFGTDTQYF
TGTGCCAGCAGCTTCGGCACAGATACGCAGTATTTT
>.|.|TRBJ1-5|TRBV7-8
CASRPLGQSNQPQHF
TGTGCCAGCAGGCCCCTGGGGCAGAGCAATCAGCCCCAGCATTTT
>.|once|TRBJ1-6|TRBV11-2
CASSSAGSFSSYNSPLHF
TGTGCCAGCAGCTCGGCAGGCTCGTTCAGCTCCTATAATTCACCCCTCCACTTT
>.|.|TRBJ1-1|TRBV3-1/TRBV3-2
CASSQGQLNTEAFF
TGTGCCAGCAGCCAAGGACAGTTGAACACTGAAGCTTTCTTT
>.|.|TRBJ2-6|TRBV18
CASSPTVSGANVLTF
TGTGCCAGCTCACCAACGGTCTCTGGGGCCAACGTCCTGACTTTC
>.|.|TRBJ1-1|TRBV6-1
CASSEDSMNTEAFF
TGTGCCAGCAGTGAAGACAGCATGAACACTGAAGCTTTCTTT
>.|once|TRBJ2-3|TRBV24-1
CATSDLQGPLSDTQYF
TGTGCCACCAGTGATTTGCAGGGGCCGCTATCTGATACGCAGTATTTT
>.|.|TRBJ2-2|TRBV5-1
CASSLERDTGELFF
TGCGCCAGCAGCTTGGAACGGGACACCGGGGAGCTGTTTTTT
>.|once|TRBJ1-5|TRBV6-5
CASSGRYDQPQHF
TGTGCCAGTTCAGGCAGGTATGATCAGCCCCAGCATTTT
>TRBD2|.|TRBJ2-1|TRBV4-1
CASSQERGGNEQFF
TGCGCCAGCAGCCAAGAAAGGGGAGGGAATGAGCAGTTCTTC